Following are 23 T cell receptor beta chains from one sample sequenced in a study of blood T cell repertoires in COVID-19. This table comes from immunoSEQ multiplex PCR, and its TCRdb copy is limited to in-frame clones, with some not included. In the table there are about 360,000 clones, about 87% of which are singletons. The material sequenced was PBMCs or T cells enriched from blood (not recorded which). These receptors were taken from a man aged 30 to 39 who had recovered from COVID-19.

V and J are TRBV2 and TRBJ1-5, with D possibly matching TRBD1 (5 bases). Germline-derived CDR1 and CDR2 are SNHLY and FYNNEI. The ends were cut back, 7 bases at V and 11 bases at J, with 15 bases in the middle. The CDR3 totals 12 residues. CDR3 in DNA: TGTGCCAGCAAAGTGGGCTCAGGGTCCCAGCATTTT. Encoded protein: CASKVGSGSQHF.

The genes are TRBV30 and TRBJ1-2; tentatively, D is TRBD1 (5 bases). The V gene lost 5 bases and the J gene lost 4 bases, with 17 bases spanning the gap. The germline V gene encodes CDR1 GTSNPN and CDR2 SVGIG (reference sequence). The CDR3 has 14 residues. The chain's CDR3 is CAWAWGESPYGYTF. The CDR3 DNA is TGTGCCTGGGCATGGGGGGAATCCCCCTATGGCTACACCTTC.

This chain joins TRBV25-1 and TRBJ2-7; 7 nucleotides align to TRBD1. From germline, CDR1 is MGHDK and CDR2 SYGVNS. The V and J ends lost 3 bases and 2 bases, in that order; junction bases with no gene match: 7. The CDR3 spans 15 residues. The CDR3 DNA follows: TGTGCCAGCAGTGAGCTCTCAGGGGGAGCCTACGAGCAGTACTTC. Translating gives CASSELSGGAYEQYF.

CDR3 bases: TGTGCCAGCAGCGCAGGGGGACCCCGCCAAGAGACCCAGTACTTC. This encodes CASSAGGPRQETQYF. The V call is TRBV9, the J call TRBJ2-5, with 7 bases lining up with TRBD1. The CDR3 is 15 residues long. V lost 3 bases and J lost 1; bases outside the gene matches: 6. Germline CDR1 SGDLS, CDR2 YYNGEE. The full variable domain, completed using reference TRBV9 and TRBJ2-5, is DSGVTQTPKHLITATGQRVTLRCSPRSGDLSVYWYQQSLDQGLQFLIQYYNGEERAKGNILERFSAQQFPDLHSELNLSSLELGDSALYFCASSAGGPRQETQYFGPGTRLLVL.

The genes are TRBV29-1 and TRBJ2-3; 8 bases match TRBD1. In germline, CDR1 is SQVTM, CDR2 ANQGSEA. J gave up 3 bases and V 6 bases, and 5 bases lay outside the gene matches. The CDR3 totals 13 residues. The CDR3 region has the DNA TGCAGCGTCGCAGGGGGCAGGACAGATACGCAGTATTTT. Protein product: CSVAGGRTDTQYF.

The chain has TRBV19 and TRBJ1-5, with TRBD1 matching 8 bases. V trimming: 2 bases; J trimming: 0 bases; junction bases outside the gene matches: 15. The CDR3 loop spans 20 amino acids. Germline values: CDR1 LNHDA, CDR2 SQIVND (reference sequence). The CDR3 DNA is TGTGCCAGTAGTATATCCACCGGACAGGGCAACCGATATAGCAATCAGCCCCAGCATTTT. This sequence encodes CASSISTGQGNRYSNQPQHF.

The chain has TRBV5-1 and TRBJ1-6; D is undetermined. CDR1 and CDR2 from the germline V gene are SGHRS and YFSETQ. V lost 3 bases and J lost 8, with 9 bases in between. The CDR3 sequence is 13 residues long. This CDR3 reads CASSSKGDSPLHF. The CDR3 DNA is TGCGCCAGCAGCTCGAAAGGAGATTCACCCCTCCACTTT.

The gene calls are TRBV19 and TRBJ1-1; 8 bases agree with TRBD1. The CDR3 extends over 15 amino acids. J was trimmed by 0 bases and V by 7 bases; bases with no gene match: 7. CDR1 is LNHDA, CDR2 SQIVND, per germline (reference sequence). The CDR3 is CASKKGQVMNTEAFF. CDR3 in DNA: TGTGCCAGTAAAAAGGGACAGGTTATGAACACTGAAGCTTTCTTT.

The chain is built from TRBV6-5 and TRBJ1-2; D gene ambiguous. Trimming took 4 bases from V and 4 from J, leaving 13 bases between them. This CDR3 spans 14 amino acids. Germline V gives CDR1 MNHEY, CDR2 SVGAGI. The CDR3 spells CASSSARWSYGYTF. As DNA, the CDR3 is TGTGCCAGCAGTTCAGCCCGGTGGAGCTATGGCTACACCTTC.

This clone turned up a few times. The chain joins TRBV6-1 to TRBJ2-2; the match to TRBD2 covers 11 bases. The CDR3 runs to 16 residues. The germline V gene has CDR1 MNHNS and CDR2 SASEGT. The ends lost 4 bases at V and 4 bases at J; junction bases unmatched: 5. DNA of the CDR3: TGTGCCAGCAGTGCTAGCGGGGGGAGGATCACCGGGGAGCTGTTTTTT. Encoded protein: CASSASGGRITGELFF.

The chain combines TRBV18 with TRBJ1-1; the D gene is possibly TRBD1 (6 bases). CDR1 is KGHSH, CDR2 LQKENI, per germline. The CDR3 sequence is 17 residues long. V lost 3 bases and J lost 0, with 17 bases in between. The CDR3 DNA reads TGTGCCAGCTCACCGGCGGCGCAGGGGACCATGAACACTGAAGCTTTCTTT. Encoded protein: CASSPAAQGTMNTEAFF.

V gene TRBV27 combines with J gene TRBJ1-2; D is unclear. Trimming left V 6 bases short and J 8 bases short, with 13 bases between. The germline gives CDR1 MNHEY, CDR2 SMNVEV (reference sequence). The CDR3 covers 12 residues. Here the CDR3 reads CASSPGGIGYTF. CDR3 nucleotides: TGTGCCAGCAGCCCGGGCGGGATAGGCTACACCTTC.

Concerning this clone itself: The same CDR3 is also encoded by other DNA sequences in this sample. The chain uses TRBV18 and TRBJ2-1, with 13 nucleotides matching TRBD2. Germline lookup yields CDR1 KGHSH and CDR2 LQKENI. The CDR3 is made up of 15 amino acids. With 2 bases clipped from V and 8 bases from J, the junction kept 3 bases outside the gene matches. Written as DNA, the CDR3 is TGTGCCAGCTCACCAACTAGCGGGGGGGCTCATGAGCAGTTCTTC. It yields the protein CASSPTSGGAHEQFF.

CDR3 amino acids: CASSFAHSVYEQYF. CDR3 bases: TGTGCCAGCAGCTTCGCCCATAGCGTTTACGAGCAGTACTTC. This rearrangement joins TRBV7-2 to TRBJ2-7; D is possibly TRBD2 (5 bases). The CDR3 covers 14 residues. Germline V gene sequence: CDR1 SGHTA, CDR2 FQGNSA. V dropped 3 bases and J dropped 4 bases, with 13 bases sitting between them. The variable domain in full, completed from reference TRBV7-2 and TRBJ2-7, reads GAGVSQSPSNKVTEKGKDVELRCDPISGHTALYWYRQSLGQGLEFLIYFQGNSAPDKSGLPSDRFSAERTGGSVSTLTIQRTQQEDSAVYLCASSFAHSVYEQYFGPGTRLTVT.

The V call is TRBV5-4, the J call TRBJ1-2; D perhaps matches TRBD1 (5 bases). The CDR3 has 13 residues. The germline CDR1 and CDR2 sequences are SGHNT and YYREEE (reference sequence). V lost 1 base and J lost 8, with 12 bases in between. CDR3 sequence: CASSLKGSQGYTF. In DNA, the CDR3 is TGTGCCAGCAGCTTGAAGGGGTCCCAAGGCTACACCTTC.

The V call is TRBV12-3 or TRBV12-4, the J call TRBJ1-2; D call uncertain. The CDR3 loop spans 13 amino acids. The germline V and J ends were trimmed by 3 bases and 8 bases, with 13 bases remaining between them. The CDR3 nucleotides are TGTGCCAGCAGTTTGGGCCGTACCACGGGCTACACCTTC. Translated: CASSLGRTTGYTF.

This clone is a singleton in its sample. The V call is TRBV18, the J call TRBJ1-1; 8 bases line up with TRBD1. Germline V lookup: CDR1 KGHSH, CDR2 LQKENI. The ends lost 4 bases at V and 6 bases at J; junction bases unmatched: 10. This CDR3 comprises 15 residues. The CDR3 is CASSLRYDRGSEAFF. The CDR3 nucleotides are TGTGCCAGCTCACTTAGGTACGACAGGGGCTCTGAAGCTTTCTTT.

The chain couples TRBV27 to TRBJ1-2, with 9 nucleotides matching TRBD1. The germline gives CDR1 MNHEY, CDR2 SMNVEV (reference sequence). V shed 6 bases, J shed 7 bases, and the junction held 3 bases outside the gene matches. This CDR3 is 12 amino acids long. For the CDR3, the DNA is TGTGCCAGCAGCGGACAGGGGCCTGGCTACACCTTC. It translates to CASSGQGPGYTF.

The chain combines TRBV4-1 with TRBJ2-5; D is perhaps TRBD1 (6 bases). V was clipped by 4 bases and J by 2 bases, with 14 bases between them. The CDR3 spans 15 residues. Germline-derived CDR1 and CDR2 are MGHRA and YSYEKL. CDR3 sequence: CASSPARDKQETQYF. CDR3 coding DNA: TGCGCCAGCAGCCCGGCCCGGGACAAGCAAGAGACCCAGTACTTC.

CDR3 nucleotides: TGCGCCAGCAGCCCCCACGATTGGACAGCGCGAGGAGTCGGCTACACCTTC. Its translation: CASSPHDWTARGVGYTF. J is TRBJ1-2 and V is TRBV4-1, with a tentative D call TRBD1 (6 bases). The CDR3 consists of 17 residues. Per the germline V gene, CDR1 is MGHRA and CDR2 is YSYEKL. The germline V and J ends were trimmed by 4 bases and 8 bases, with 26 bases remaining between them.

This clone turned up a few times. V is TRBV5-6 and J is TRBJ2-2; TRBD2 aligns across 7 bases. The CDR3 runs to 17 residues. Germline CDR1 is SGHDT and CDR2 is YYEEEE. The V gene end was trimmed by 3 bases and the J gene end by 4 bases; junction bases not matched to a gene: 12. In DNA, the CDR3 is TGTGCCAGCAGCTCACCTTTATCGGGGGGATTCACCGGGGAGCTGTTTTTT. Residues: CASSSPLSGGFTGELFF. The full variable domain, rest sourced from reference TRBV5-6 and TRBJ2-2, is DAGVTQSPTHLIKTRGQQVTLRCSPKSGHDTVSWYQQALGQGPQFIFQYYEEEERQRGNFPDRFSGHQFPNYSSELNVNALLLGDSALYLCASSSPLSGGFTGELFFGEGSRLTVL.

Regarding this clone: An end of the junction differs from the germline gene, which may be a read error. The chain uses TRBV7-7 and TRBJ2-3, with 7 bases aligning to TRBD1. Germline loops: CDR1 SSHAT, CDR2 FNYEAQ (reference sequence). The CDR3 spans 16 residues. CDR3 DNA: TGTGCTAGCAGCGCTACCCCAGGGGGTTGGACAGATACGCAGTATTTT. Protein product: CASSATPGGWTDTQYF. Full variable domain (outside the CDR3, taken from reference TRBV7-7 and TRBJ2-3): GAGVSQSPRYKVTKRGQDVTLRCDPISSHATLYWYQQALGQGPEFLTYFNYEAQPDKSGLPSDRFSAERPEGSISTLTIQRTEQRDSAMYRCASSATPGGWTDTQYFGPGTRLTVL.

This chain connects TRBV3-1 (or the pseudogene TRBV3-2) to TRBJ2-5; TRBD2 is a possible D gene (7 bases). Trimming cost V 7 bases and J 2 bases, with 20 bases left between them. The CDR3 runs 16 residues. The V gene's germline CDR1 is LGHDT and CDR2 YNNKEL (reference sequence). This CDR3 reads CASTQWGGQTQETQYF. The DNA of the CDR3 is TGTGCCAGCACCCAGTGGGGGGGCCAAACACAAGAGACCCAGTACTTC.